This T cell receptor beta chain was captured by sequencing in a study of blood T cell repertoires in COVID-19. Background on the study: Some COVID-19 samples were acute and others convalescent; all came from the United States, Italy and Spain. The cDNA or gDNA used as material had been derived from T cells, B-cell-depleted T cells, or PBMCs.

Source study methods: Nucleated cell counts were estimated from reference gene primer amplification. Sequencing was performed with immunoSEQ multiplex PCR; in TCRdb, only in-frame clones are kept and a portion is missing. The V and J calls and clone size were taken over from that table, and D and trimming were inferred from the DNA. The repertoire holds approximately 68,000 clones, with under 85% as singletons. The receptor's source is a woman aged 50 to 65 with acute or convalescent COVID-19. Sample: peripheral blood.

The chain's CDR3 is CASSKAGTENTEAFF. CDR3 in DNA: TGTGCCAGCAGCAAAGCTGGGACTGAGAACACTGAAGCTTTCTTT. This chain links TRBV21-1 with TRBJ1-1. TRBV21-1 has pseudogene status. This CDR3 has 15 amino acids.